This TCR beta chain was recovered during a study of post-analysis software for immune sequencing data. Background on the study: Recorded disease courses covered relapsing-remitting, secondary progressive and progressive-relapsing multiple sclerosis. Some patients had no subtype annotation.

Incorporated into the TCR beta cDNA libraries were unique molecular identifiers, which served to reduce PCR and sequencing biases. The source material, roughly 0.9 to 11 million T cells, gave rise to 500,000 or so cDNA molecules. TCRdb re-analysed the PCR reads in MiXCR, keeping a single row per CDR3 protein. The table records roughly 650,000 distinct CDR3 sequences, approximately 59% of them present only once. A few counts support this clonotype. Antigen unknown. Whole-study results and caveats: Five TRBV segments occurring more often in patients than controls included TRBV5-6, TRBV5-1 and TRBV20-1. Controls' normalized Chao1 diversity significantly exceeded that of multiple sclerosis patients.

CDR3 length: 13 amino acids. The V and J ends lost 6 bases and 2 bases respectively, with 11 bases between them. CDR1 and CDR2 from the germline V gene are MNHNY and SVGAGI (reference sequence). The specimen was blood. The V and J genes are TRBV6-6 and TRBJ2-7, with D hard to call. The receptor comes from a girl aged 2 to 10 with multiple sclerosis. DNA of the CDR3: TGTGCCAGCAGCCTCGGAGCCCCCTACGAGCAGTACTTC. Translation: CASSLGAPYEQYF.